The 19 T cell receptor beta chains listed next were all sequenced from one sample in a study of cytomegalovirus exposure and HLA in healthy donors. The PCR ran on 60 Vbeta and 13 Jbeta primers. Assay: immunoSEQ multiplex PCR; the TCRdb copy retains only in-frame clones and omits some. Of about 160,000 clones in the sample, about 72% are singletons; the top ten hold around 1.4%. The specimen was PBMCs. The receptors come from a male donor in good health and CMV-seronegative.

A few counts support this clone. The chain carries TRBV29-1 and TRBJ1-1; D ambiguous. The CDR3 runs 12 residues. The germline V and J ends were trimmed by 4 bases and 4 bases, with 10 bases remaining between them. From germline, CDR1 is SQVTM and CDR2 ANQGSEA. As DNA, the CDR3 is TGCAGCGTTGGGACTTACTCCACTGAAGCTTTCTTT. It translates to CSVGTYSTEAFF.

The rearrangement uses TRBV27 and TRBJ1-2, with D tentatively TRBD1 (5 bases). The CDR3 extends over 14 amino acids. Trimming shortened V by 5 bases and J by 7 bases, and 17 bases separated the two germline ends. Germline CDR1 MNHEY, CDR2 SMNVEV (reference sequence). The CDR3 loop reads CASSTFWGDGGYTF. The CDR3 bases are TGTGCCAGCAGTACCTTTTGGGGGGACGGTGGCTACACCTTC.

V is TRBV19 and J is TRBJ2-6, with D possibly matching TRBD1 (5 bases). Germline V gene lookup returns CDR1 LNHDA and CDR2 SQIVND (reference sequence). The CDR3 consists of 17 residues. Between the trimmed V and J ends, which lost 7 bases and 0 bases, there was a span of 16 bases. The CDR3 sequence: CASIQGHSGSGANVLTF. As DNA, the CDR3 is TGTGCCAGTATACAAGGACACTCAGGCTCTGGGGCCAACGTCCTGACTTTC. Combining the CDR3 with reference TRBV19 and TRBJ2-6 gives the whole variable domain DGGITQSPKYLFRKEGQNVTLSCEQNLNHDAMYWYRQDPGQGLRLIYYSQIVNDFQKGDIAEGYSVSREKKESFPLTVTSAQKNPTAFYLCASIQGHSGSGANVLTFGAGSRLTVL.

The rearrangement links TRBV7-8 to TRBJ1-1; tentatively, D is TRBD1 (5 bases). Germline lookup yields CDR1 SGHVS and CDR2 FQNEAQ. Trimming cost V 1 base and J 1 base, with 7 bases left between them. The CDR3 length is 14 residues. In nucleotides, the CDR3 is TGTGCCAGCAGCTTAGGGCAGGGGAACACTGAAGCTTTCTTT. Protein: CASSLGQGNTEAFF.

This sequence joins TRBV6-5 and TRBJ1-6; 7 positions match TRBD1. With 0 bases clipped from V and 11 bases from J, the junction kept 10 bases outside the gene matches. There are 16 residues in the CDR3. Germline CDR1 is MNHEY and CDR2 is SVGAGI. CDR3 nucleotides: TGTGCCAGCAGTTACTCGGCAGGGGGTAGTTTTACACCCCTCCACTTT. Translation: CASSYSAGGSFTPLHF.

This sequence joins TRBV5-1 and TRBJ1-2; D is ambiguous. The V end was cut by 0 bases, the J end by 4 bases, with 10 bases between. The CDR3 covers 14 residues. Looked up from germline, CDR1 is SGHRS and CDR2 is YFSETQ. This chain's CDR3 is CASSLDSGPYGYTF. The CDR3 DNA sequence: TGCGCCAGCAGCTTGGACAGTGGGCCCTATGGCTACACCTTC.

This chain joins TRBV6-1 and TRBJ2-3; 9 nucleotides agree with TRBD2. The CDR3 spans 17 residues. J was trimmed by 5 bases and V by 2 bases; bases with no gene match: 11. In germline, CDR1 is MNHNS, CDR2 SASEGT. The CDR3 sequence is CASSESVGSGSRDTQYF. The CDR3 DNA is TGTGCCAGCAGTGAAAGTGTGGGTAGCGGGAGTAGAGATACGCAGTATTTT.

This chain links TRBV7-3 with TRBJ2-5; perhaps TRBD2 as D (5 bases). The V gene's germline CDR1 is SGHTA and CDR2 FQGTGA. The CDR3 is 16 residues long. Trimming shortened V by 2 bases and J by 5 bases, and 18 bases separated the two germline ends. Written as DNA, the CDR3 is TGTGCCAGCAGCTTACAGCCCAGCGGAGGAGGCGAGACCCAGTACTTC. Its protein is CASSLQPSGGGETQYF.

The genes are TRBV6-4 and TRBJ2-3; possible D gene TRBD1, 6 bases. With 4 bases removed from V and 1 base from J, the gap between germline ends came to 12 bases. This CDR3 region has 15 residues. CDR1 and CDR2 (germline): MRHNA, SNTAGT. CDR3 nucleotides: TGTGCCAGCAGTGCGAGGGCAGGGGGCACAGATACGCAGTATTTT. Protein sequence: CASSARAGGTDTQYF.

The chain carries TRBV5-8 and TRBJ1-5, with D possibly being TRBD1 (5 bases). Per germline, CDR1 SGHTS and CDR2 YDEGEE. V was cut by 5 bases and J by 5 bases, with 11 bases left in between. The CDR3 consists of 13 residues. The CDR3 sequence: CASSQGFDQPQHF. The CDR3 DNA sequence: TGTGCCAGCAGTCAGGGTTTCGATCAGCCCCAGCATTTT.

The genes are TRBV30 and TRBJ2-1; D is undetermined. V lost 0 bases and J 5 bases, leaving 17 bases between the germline ends. Germline CDR1 is GTSNPN and CDR2 is SVGIG (reference sequence). The length of the CDR3 is 16 residues. The DNA of the CDR3 is TGTGCCTGGAGTGTAGGTTGGTCTAGAACCAACAATGAGCAGTTCTTC. This codes for CAWSVGWSRTNNEQFF.

V usage is TRBV7-6 and J usage is TRBJ1-1; D might be TRBD1 (5 bases). The CDR3 sequence is 14 residues long. Per the germline V gene, CDR1 is SGHVS and CDR2 is FNYEAQ. V gave up 7 bases and J gave up 2 bases, with 14 bases separating them. DNA of the CDR3: TGTGCCAGCAAATTGGCCGGGGGTAACACTGAAGCTTTCTTT. This sequence encodes CASKLAGGNTEAFF. Drawing the rest from reference TRBV7-6 and TRBJ1-1, the complete variable domain is GAGVSQSPRYKVTKRGQDVALRCDPISGHVSLYWYRQALGQGPEFLTYFNYEAQQDKSGLPNDRFSAERPEGSISTLTIQRTEQRDSAMYRCASKLAGGNTEAFFGQGTRLTVV.

V gene TRBV15 combines with J gene TRBJ2-1, with D hard to call. Germline V gene sequence: CDR1 LNHNV, CDR2 YYDKDF (reference sequence). V lost 2 bases and J 4 bases, leaving 12 bases between the germline ends. CDR3 size: 15 residues. DNA of the CDR3: TGTGCCACCAGCAGAACCTTGCGCGAGTACAATGAGCAGTTCTTC. It is translated as CATSRTLREYNEQFF.

This rearrangement joins TRBV9 to TRBJ2-7, with TRBD1 matching 7 bases. The V segment lost 3 bases and the J segment 0 bases; nucleotides outside the gene matches: 6. Germline V lookup: CDR1 SGDLS, CDR2 YYNGEE. CDR3 length: 15 residues. The CDR3 DNA reads as TGTGCCAGCAGCGAGGGGGCGGGTCTCTCCTACGAGCAGTACTTC. It encodes CASSEGAGLSYEQYF.

The chain links TRBV5-8 to TRBJ1-2; TRBD1 agrees at 7 bases. V was clipped by 4 bases and J by 8 bases; unmatched bases: 14. CDR3 size: 15 residues. Germline loops: CDR1 SGHTS, CDR2 YDEGEE. This CDR3 is CASSRTVTGVEGYTF. CDR3 sequence (DNA): TGTGCCAGCAGCCGCACTGTAACAGGGGTAGAGGGCTACACCTTC.

The chain is built from TRBV5-1 and TRBJ2-5; 7 positions agree with TRBD1. Germline CDR1 reads SGHRS; CDR2 reads YFSETQ. The trim removed 4 bases at V and 5 bases at J, leaving 11 bases unmatched. The length of the CDR3 is 15 residues. The CDR3, as DNA: TGCGCCAGCAGCATCGGGACAGCGGTGTGGGAGACCCAGTACTTC. Translation gives CASSIGTAVWETQYF. Full variable domain (missing parts from reference TRBV5-1 and TRBJ2-5): KAGVTQTPRYLIKTRGQQVTLSCSPISGHRSVSWYQQTPGQGLQFLFEYFSETQRNKGNFPGRFSGRQFSNSRSEMNVSTLELGDSALYLCASSIGTAVWETQYFGPGTRLLVL.

The chain employs TRBV12-5 and TRBJ2-3, with D hard to call. V was clipped by 6 bases and J by 5 bases, with 12 bases between them. This CDR3 has 13 residues. CDR1 LGHNT and CDR2 FRNRAP come from the germline V gene. The CDR3 is CASGQHQQDTQYF. The CDR3 DNA sequence: TGTGCTAGTGGCCAACACCAACAAGATACGCAGTATTTT.

The genes are TRBV28 and TRBJ1-6; TRBD1 matches at 9 bases. The length of the CDR3 is 16 residues. Germline V lookup: CDR1 MDHEN, CDR2 SYDVKM. Trimming at V came to 2 bases and at J to 5 bases, leaving 4 bases not matched to a gene. The CDR3 sequence is CASSLAGTGNNSPLHF. The CDR3 region has the DNA TGTGCCAGCAGTTTAGCCGGGACAGGGAATAATTCACCCCTCCACTTT.

The chain has TRBV4-3 and TRBJ2-5, with D maybe TRBD1 (5 bases). The CDR3 contains 14 residues. Trimming took 1 base from V and 0 from J, leaving 6 bases between them. CDR1 and CDR2 (germline): LGHNA, YSLEER. CDR3 DNA: TGCGCCAGCAGCCAAGGACAGTACCAAGAGACCCAGTACTTC. This sequence encodes CASSQGQYQETQYF.